The 30 T cell receptor beta chains reported below all come from one sample, sequenced in a study of blood T cells in healthy people across ages. Primers used in a second PCR of about 6 to 11 cycles were a sample-barcoded 5' primer and a J-beta primer mix. A single record per CDR3 protein comes from TCRdb applying MiXCR to the 5' RACE reads. The sample has some 1.5 million distinct CDR3 sequences, approximately 28% seen once. The sequenced sample was blood. Receptors were obtained from a woman in her twenties or thirties in good health.

The chain uses TRBV5-1 and TRBJ1-1; D is ambiguous. This CDR3 spans 13 amino acids. Germline assignment: CDR1 SGHRS and CDR2 YFSETQ. V was cut by 3 bases and J by 6 bases, with 12 bases left in between. In nucleotides, the CDR3 is TGCGCCAGCAGCTCTCAGTTGCGGGCTGAAGCTTTCTTT. It codes for CASSSQLRAEAFF.

This rearrangement joins TRBV18 to TRBJ2-7; no reliable D call. Germline V gives CDR1 KGHSH, CDR2 LQKENI. Trimming removed 2 bases from V and 6 bases from J, with 14 bases in between. The CDR3 sequence is 14 residues long. The CDR3 loop reads CASSPVAKGCEQYF. The CDR3 bases are TGTGCCAGCTCACCAGTAGCCAAGGGCTGCGAGCAGTACTTC.

The chain has TRBV20-1 and TRBJ2-5; 11 bases line up with TRBD1. Matching the DNA end better, TRBJ2-7 makes the J call doubtful. The CDR3 runs to 14 residues. Looked up from germline, CDR1 is DFQATT and CDR2 is SNEGSKA (reference sequence). The CDR3 here is CSAMSGQGAGEQYF. CDR3 nucleotide sequence: TGCAGTGCTATGTCCGGACAGGGGGCGGGCGAGCAGTACTTC.

The chain employs TRBV28 and TRBJ1-5; 9 bases are shared with TRBD1. Germline V gene data show CDR1 as MDHEN and CDR2 as SYDVKM. J was trimmed by 7 bases and V by 6 bases; bases with no gene match: 10. The CDR3 is made up of 15 amino acids. The CDR3 DNA reads TGTGCCAGCAGGCCGCGGGACAGGGCTTGGCAGCCCCAGCATTTT. Its protein product is CASRPRDRAWQPQHF.

Only a few counts were recorded for this clonotype. V usage is TRBV13 and J usage is TRBJ1-1; maybe TRBD1 (5 bases). This CDR3 has 15 residues. Trimming pared 4 bases from V and 0 bases from J, leaving 12 bases between. Germline V CDR1 and CDR2: PRHDT, FYEKMQ (reference sequence). The DNA for the CDR3 is TGTGCCAGCAGCTCCCTCGGGGGAATGAACACTGAAGCTTTCTTT. It encodes CASSSLGGMNTEAFF.

This clonotype has just one count. The genes are TRBV20-1 and TRBJ1-5; no reliable D call. V lost 0 bases and J 1 base, leaving 7 bases between the germline ends. The CDR3 extends over 14 amino acids. Germline V lookup: CDR1 DFQATT, CDR2 SNEGSKA (reference sequence). The CDR3 nucleotides are TGCAGTGCTAGAGAGGAGATAAGCAATCAGCCCCAGCATTTT. This gives the protein CSAREEISNQPQHF.

This clonotype has only a few counts. The V call is TRBV5-5, the J call TRBJ2-7; maybe TRBD2 (5 bases). Germline V gene lookup returns CDR1 SGHKS and CDR2 YYEKEE (reference sequence). CDR3 length: 16 amino acids. V was shortened by 0 bases and J by 4 bases, with 17 bases between the two germline ends. The DNA for the CDR3 is TGTGCCAGCAGCTTGGGTGTGGGGTTGGAGGTTTACGAGCAGTACTTC. It is translated as CASSLGVGLEVYEQYF.

V gene TRBV28 combines with J gene TRBJ1-2; the D gene is possibly TRBD1 (5 bases). This CDR3 spans 14 amino acids. CDR1 and CDR2 (germline): MDHEN, SYDVKM. Trimming shortened V by 5 bases and J by 7 bases, and 17 bases separated the two germline ends. The CDR3 DNA reads TGTGCCAGCAGTGTCACAGGCCTCCAAGGTGGCTACACCTTC. Translated, it gives CASSVTGLQGGYTF.

This clonotype was recorded a few times. V gene TRBV7-9 combines with J gene TRBJ2-7; D could derive from TRBD1 or TRBD2 (6 bases each). CDR1 SEHNR and CDR2 FQNEAQ come from the germline V gene (reference sequence). The CDR3 contains 15 residues. The V gene lost 5 bases and the J gene lost 0 bases, with 14 bases spanning the gap. DNA of the CDR3: TGTGCCAGCAGCGACGGGGGCGTAAACTCCTACGAGCAGTACTTC. Translated, it gives CASSDGGVNSYEQYF.

The rearrangement uses TRBV28 and TRBJ1-1, with D possibly TRBD1 on 5 matching bases. V gave up 5 bases and J gave up 4 bases, with 14 bases separating them. Germline V gene sequence: CDR1 MDHEN, CDR2 SYDVKM. The CDR3 length is 14 residues. DNA of the CDR3: TGTGCCAGCAGTACCCGGGGGGGTGTCACTGAAGCTTTCTTT. This sequence encodes CASSTRGGVTEAFF.

This clonotype has ten or more counts. V is TRBV7-3 and J is TRBJ1-2; possible D gene TRBD1, 6 bases. This CDR3 contains 15 residues. Germline-derived CDR1 and CDR2 are SGHTA and FQGTGA. V was cut by 1 base and J by 3 bases, with 12 bases left in between. CDR3 region: CASSLNIRTDYGYTF. DNA of the CDR3: TGTGCCAGCAGCTTAAATATCAGGACAGACTATGGCTACACCTTC.

There are a few counts of this clonotype. The chain carries TRBV11-2 and TRBJ2-7; 8 bases align to TRBD2. With V trimmed by 6 bases and J by 5 bases, 15 bases remained unmatched. The CDR3 covers 16 residues. Germline values: CDR1 SGHAT, CDR2 FQNNGV. CDR3 protein: CASRPTFSGGRDEQYF. The CDR3 coding sequence is TGTGCCAGCAGACCCACCTTTTCGGGGGGGCGGGACGAGCAGTACTTC.

This clonotype came up many times. The chain has TRBV27 and TRBJ2-7; perhaps TRBD2 as D (6 bases). This CDR3 has 14 amino acids. V shed 7 bases and J shed 0 bases, with 13 bases lying between them. The germline gives CDR1 MNHEY, CDR2 SMNVEV (reference sequence). The CDR3 coding sequence is TGTGCCAGCAACGTAGCGGCCAGCTCCTACGAGCAGTACTTC. This translates into CASNVAASSYEQYF.

This clonotype was observed at least ten times. The rearrangement links TRBV29-1 to TRBJ2-7; weak D call: TRBD2 (6 bases). The V end was cut by 0 bases, the J end by 3 bases, with 12 bases between. This CDR3 spans 14 amino acids. Germline V gene data show CDR1 as SQVTM and CDR2 as ANQGSEA. CDR3 region: CSVEEGDGSYEQYF. In DNA, the CDR3 is TGCAGCGTTGAAGAAGGGGACGGGAGCTACGAGCAGTACTTC.

As to this clonotype: Mismatch with germline at one junction end may stem from a read error. The V call is TRBV6-5, the J call TRBJ1-2, with D tentatively TRBD1 (5 bases). The CDR3 sequence is 14 residues long. Germline values: CDR1 MNHEY, CDR2 SVGAGI. The CDR3 spells CASSYRGTNYGYIF. The DNA for the CDR3 is TGTGCCAGCAGTTACAGGGGCACGAACTATGGCTACATCTTC.

This rearrangement joins TRBV7-9 to TRBJ2-3, with D perhaps matching TRBD2 (6 bases). In germline, CDR1 is SEHNR, CDR2 FQNEAQ (reference sequence). Trimming removed 5 bases at V and 2 bases at J, with 14 bases between. The CDR3 has 15 residues. CDR3 residues: CASSRGEWDTDTQYF. CDR3 sequence (DNA): TGTGCCAGCAGCCGCGGGGAGTGGGACACAGATACGCAGTATTTT.

The V and J genes are TRBV20-1 and TRBJ2-3; D gene unclear. Deletions cut 6 bases from V and 3 bases from J, with 19 bases between. Germline assignment: CDR1 DFQATT and CDR2 SNEGSKA (reference sequence). CDR3 length: 15 residues. DNA for the CDR3: TGCAGTGCATTCTCAACAAGGACCGTAACAGATACGCAGTATTTT. It yields the protein CSAFSTRTVTDTQYF.

The rearrangement joins TRBV6-1 to TRBJ2-7; D call uncertain. The germline V and J ends were trimmed by 8 bases and 1 base, with 9 bases remaining between them. This CDR3 is built from 12 residues. CDR1 MNHNS and CDR2 SASEGT come from the germline V gene. The CDR3 DNA sequence: TGTGCCAGCTGGGCCACTTCCTACGAGCAGTACTTC. Its translation: CASWATSYEQYF.

This clonotype was observed many times. This chain links TRBV20-1 with TRBJ2-3, with 10 bases matching TRBD2. Germline-derived CDR1 and CDR2 are DFQATT and SNEGSKA (reference sequence). The CDR3 is 14 amino acids. The V gene end was trimmed by 6 bases and the J gene end by 4 bases; junction bases not matched to a gene: 7. In DNA form, the CDR3 reads TGCAGTGCCCCGCTAGCGGGAGCATCAGATACGCAGTATTTT. Translated, it gives CSAPLAGASDTQYF.

This clonotype was picked up a small number of times. The rearrangement joins TRBV7-7 to TRBJ2-1, with D hard to call. This CDR3 is 13 amino acids long. Trimming took off 3 bases at V and 6 bases at J, with 9 bases between the two ends. Germline V gene sequence: CDR1 SSHAT, CDR2 FNYEAQ (reference sequence). The chain's CDR3 is CASSFGQLNEQFF. Written as DNA, the CDR3 is TGTGCCAGCAGCTTCGGGCAGCTCAATGAGCAGTTCTTC.

In its sample, this clonotype was seen many times. The CDR3 is CASRSGDYEQYF. CDR3 nucleotides: TGTGCCAGCAGATCCGGGGACTACGAGCAGTACTTC. This chain joins TRBV6-6 and TRBJ2-7; the D gene is possibly TRBD2 (5 bases). The CDR3 runs 12 residues. Germline CDR1 MNHNY, CDR2 SVGAGI (reference sequence). Trimming left V 6 bases short and J 3 bases short, with 9 bases between.

This clonotype was seen a handful of times. This chain links TRBV29-1 with TRBJ2-7, with D perhaps matching TRBD2 (5 bases). The CDR3 is 15 residues long. With 4 bases removed from V and 3 bases from J, the gap between germline ends came to 19 bases. Germline CDR1 and CDR2: SQVTM and ANQGSEA. CDR3 residues: CSVVSGRGTIYEQYF. DNA for the CDR3: TGCAGCGTTGTGAGTGGGAGAGGCACTATCTACGAGCAGTACTTC.

This clonotype was counted once. The chain recombines TRBV5-1 with TRBJ1-1; TRBD1 agrees at 8 bases. The CDR3 is 16 amino acids. Germline V gene data show CDR1 as SGHRS and CDR2 as YFSETQ. Trimming cost V 0 bases and J 1 base; bases outside gene matches: 5. Here the CDR3 reads CASSLGPDRGNTEAFF. The CDR3 DNA follows: TGCGCCAGCAGCTTGGGACCCGACAGGGGGAACACTGAAGCTTTCTTT.

The chain uses TRBV2 and TRBJ2-3, with 11 bases matching TRBD2. Germline CDR1 and CDR2: SNHLY and FYNNEI. CDR3 size: 16 residues. After removal of 2 bases from V and 1 base from J, the junction contained 2 bases not matched to a gene. CDR3 amino acids: CASSELLAGGTDTQYF. The CDR3 bases are TGTGCCAGCAGTGAACTACTAGCGGGGGGCACAGATACGCAGTATTTT.

This clonotype was observed a few times. The chain combines TRBV6-5 with TRBJ2-7, with TRBD1 identical over 7 bases. The germline V gene encodes CDR1 MNHEY and CDR2 SVGAGI. The CDR3 consists of 14 residues. Trimming cost V 6 bases and J 3 bases; bases outside gene matches: 8. CDR3 residues: CASSPVGGHYEQYF. The CDR3 nucleotides read TGTGCCAGCAGCCCTGTAGGGGGCCACTACGAGCAGTACTTC.

This sequence joins TRBV29-1 and TRBJ1-1; tentative D call: TRBD1 (6 bases). Germline V CDR1 and CDR2: SQVTM, ANQGSEA. The CDR3 contains 11 residues. V was clipped by 4 bases and J by 8 bases, with 11 bases between them. CDR3 residues: CSVVSGAEAFF. Written as DNA, the CDR3 is TGCAGCGTTGTATCGGGGGCGGAAGCTTTCTTT.

The CDR3: CASSLRQTGQGAEEQFF. Written as DNA, the CDR3 is TGTGCCAGCAGTTTACGCCAAACGGGACAGGGGGCCGAGGAGCAGTTCTTC. The V and J genes are TRBV12-3 or TRBV12-4 and TRBJ2-1; 12 nucleotides agree with TRBD1. V lost 2 bases to trimming and J lost 10 bases; unmatched junction nucleotides: 12. This CDR3 region has 17 residues.

For this clonotype: The germline gene is not matched at one end of the junction; a read error may be the cause. The V and J genes are TRBV5-5 and TRBJ1-4; possibly TRBD1 for D (6 bases). The CDR3 extends over 14 amino acids. Germline V gene data show CDR1 as SGHKS and CDR2 as YYEKEE (reference sequence). Written as DNA, the CDR3 is TGTGCCAGCGGGGGCTTTAGGACAGATGAAAAACGGTTTTTT. Translation: CASGGFRTDEKRFF.

This clonotype was seen a handful of times. The chain joins TRBV11-2 to TRBJ2-7; D is uncertain. V dropped 8 bases and J dropped 3 bases, with 11 bases sitting between them. CDR1 is SGHAT and CDR2 is FQNNGV in the germline V gene. CDR3 length equals 12 residues. The chain's CDR3 is CASRKVLYEQYF. The CDR3, as DNA: TGTGCCAGCCGAAAAGTGCTCTACGAGCAGTACTTC.

The chain employs TRBV10-3 and TRBJ2-1, with D perhaps assigned TRBD1 or TRBD2 (7 bases each). The CDR3 covers 14 residues. Germline CDR1 reads ENHRY; CDR2 reads SYGVKD. Trimming left V 3 bases short and J 6 bases short, with 12 bases between. As DNA, the CDR3 is TGTGCCATCAGTGAAGTCAGGGGGGGCAATGAGCAGTTCTTC. This encodes CAISEVRGGNEQFF.